A selection of T cell receptor beta chains follows, all from one sample in a study of CD8 T cells in ankylosing spondylitis. MiXCR was run by TCRdb on the 5' RACE reads, yielding one entry per CDR3 protein. The data contain about 540,000 distinct CDR3 sequences, roughly 13% of them singletons. Sequencing was performed on blood, either unsorted or a sorted T cell fraction (not recorded which). These receptors were obtained from a male donor with ankylosing spondylitis. Both conserved end residues are part of each CDR3. A D gene is named only where the DNA matches it firmly. Expanded clones are given a class, and other clones once, few, many or no size at all.

CDR3	DNA	size	V	J	D
CASSYGSAGGDGTGELFF	TGTGCCAGCAGTTACGGGTCAGCAGGGGGCGATGGCACCGGGGAGCTGTTTTTT	-	TRBV6-2/TRBV6-3	TRBJ2-2	TRBD1
CSARDPRQGNTEAFF	TGCAGTGCTAGAGACCCACGACAGGGGAACACTGAAGCTTTCTTT	-	TRBV20-1	TRBJ1-1	TRBD1
CASSWTSGGTDTQYF	TGCGCCAGCAGCTGGACTAGCGGGGGAACAGATACGCAGTATTTT	many	TRBV5-1	TRBJ2-3	TRBD2
CASSLFGTGPYQPQHF	TGTGCCAGCAGTTTATTCGGGACAGGGCCCTATCAGCCCCAGCATTTT	few	TRBV27	TRBJ1-5	TRBD1
CASRYTGTAIGTEAFF	TGTGCCAGCAGATACACCGGGACTGCTATTGGGACTGAAGCTTTCTTT	-	TRBV6-5	TRBJ1-1	-
CATSRPSYQETQYF	TGTGCCACCAGCAGGCCCAGCTACCAAGAGACCCAGTACTTC	-	TRBV15	TRBJ2-5	-
CASSLANLSSGANVLTF	TGTGCCAGCAGCTTAGCCAATTTAAGCTCTGGGGCCAACGTCCTGACTTTC	few	TRBV7-9	TRBJ2-6	-
CAISESGELFF	TGTGCCATCAGTGAGTCCGGGGAGCTGTTTTTT	-	TRBV10-3	TRBJ2-2	-
CSALNYEQYF	TGCAGTGCTCTCAACTACGAGCAGTACTTC	many	TRBV20-1	TRBJ2-7	-
CASSSGREASYEQYF	TGTGCCAGCAGCTCCGGGAGGGAGGCCTCCTACGAGCAGTACTTC	-	TRBV7-9	TRBJ2-7	TRBD2
CATSDVGENYGYTF	TGTGCCACCAGTGATGTCGGGGAGAACTATGGCTACACCTTC	-	TRBV24-1	TRBJ1-2	-
CASSSGYEQYF	TGTGCCAGCAGTAGCGGCTACGAGCAGTACTTC	many	TRBV12-3/TRBV12-4	TRBJ2-7	-
CSAKRDRAGTEAFF	TGCAGTGCCAAGAGGGACAGGGCTGGGACTGAAGCTTTCTTT	few	TRBV20-1	TRBJ1-1	TRBD1
CASSLNSPTFQETQYF	TGTGCCAGCAGTTTAAACAGCCCAACCTTCCAAGAGACCCAGTACTTC	-	TRBV27	TRBJ2-5	-
CATSDPGRPNQPQHF	TGTGCCACCAGTGACCCGGGACGGCCCAATCAGCCCCAGCATTTT	few	TRBV24-1	TRBJ1-5	-
CASTISRVTDTQYF	TGTGCCAGCACCATCTCGAGGGTCACAGATACGCAGTATTTT	-	TRBV12-3/TRBV12-4	TRBJ2-3	-
CASSQGEGGAGETQYF	TGTGCCAGCAGCCAAGGTGAAGGGGGCGCGGGGGAGACCCAGTACTTC	few	TRBV3-1	TRBJ2-5	-
CASSQSGTGQETQYF	TGTGCCAGCAGCCAATCTGGGACAGGGCAAGAGACCCAGTACTTC	-	TRBV16	TRBJ2-5	TRBD1
CATALGGASATNEKLFF	TGTGCCACCGCACTGGGGGGCGCATCGGCAACTAATGAAAAACTGTTTTTT	-	TRBV10-3	TRBJ1-4	-
CASNQVVSSYTIYF	TGTGCCAGCAACCAAGTCGTCAGTAGTTACACCATATATTTT	few	TRBV4-2	TRBJ1-3	-
CASSPVGARSFGNEQFF	TGTGCCAGCAGCCCCGTGGGGGCCCGAAGTTTTGGCAATGAGCAGTTCTTC	many	TRBV7-9	TRBJ2-1	-
CASSEEAGSSYEQYF	TGTGCCAGCAGTGAGGAGGCCGGGAGCTCCTACGAGCAGTACTTC	-	TRBV2	TRBJ2-7	-
CSVRTSGSIGEQFF	TGCAGCGTCAGAACTAGCGGGAGTATTGGTGAGCAGTTCTTC	-	TRBV29-1	TRBJ2-1	TRBD2
CASSPPGADQETQYF	TGTGCCAGCAGTCCTCCGGGAGCGGACCAAGAGACCCAGTACTTC	few	TRBV28	TRBJ2-5	-
CASSERQFLEQYF	TGTGCCAGCAGTGAGCGACAGTTTCTCGAGCAGTACTTC	few	TRBV25-1	TRBJ2-7	-
CSAKSGAGATYEQYF	TGCAGTGCTAAGTCGGGGGCAGGGGCAACCTACGAGCAGTACTTC	-	TRBV20-1	TRBJ2-7	-
CASQTALSNQPQHF	TGTGCCAGCCAAACGGCCCTTAGCAATCAGCCCCAGCATTTT	-	TRBV19	TRBJ1-5	-
CASSGTGIRNTEAFF	TGCGCCAGCAGTGGGACAGGGATAAGGAACACTGAAGCTTTCTTT	few	TRBV10-1	TRBJ1-1	TRBD1
CASSGGNQPQHF	TGTGCCAGCAGCGGGGGCAATCAGCCCCAGCATTTT	many	TRBV6-6	TRBJ1-5	-
CASSFVQNSPYNEQFF	TGCGCCAGCAGCTTTGTCCAAAACTCCCCCTACAATGAGCAGTTCTTC	-	TRBV5-1	TRBJ2-1	-
CASSSYEGQGKYTEAFF	TGTGCCAGCAGTTCATACGAAGGACAGGGGAAGTACACTGAAGCTTTCTTT	few	TRBV6-5	TRBJ1-1	TRBD1
CASSLLPKTDTYEQYF	TGTGCCAGCTCACTACTCCCGAAGACTGACACCTACGAGCAGTACTTC	many	TRBV18	TRBJ2-7	-
CATSSRTSGSNEQFF	TGTGCCACCAGCAGCCGGACTAGCGGGAGCAATGAGCAGTTCTTC	-	TRBV15	TRBJ2-1	TRBD2
CASSFSRNEQFF	TGTGCCAGCAGTTTCTCCAGGAATGAGCAGTTCTTC	-	TRBV27	TRBJ2-1	-
CASSAQGLDYGYTF	TGTGCCAGCAGTGCGCAGGGCCTCGACTATGGCTACACCTTC	few	TRBV2	TRBJ1-2	-
CASSRQRSTDTQYF	TGCGCCAGCAGTAGACAGAGAAGCACAGATACGCAGTATTTT	-	TRBV10-2	TRBJ2-3	-